One and the same sample provided the 32 T cell receptor beta chains below, sequenced in a study of T cells in localized non-small cell lung cancer. Libraries were prepared by immunoSEQ multiplex PCR; TCRdb keeps only in-frame clonotypes and omits some of them. The table records about 70,000 clones, 86% of them present only once. This material consisted of peripheral blood, taken before any cancer treatment. The receptor source for this set is a male donor at least 60 years old with stage III squamous cell lung carcinoma.

The chain has TRBV13 and TRBJ2-7; possibly TRBD1 or TRBD2 for D (5 bases each). In germline, CDR1 is PRHDT, CDR2 FYEKMQ (reference sequence). This CDR3 has 15 amino acids. V shed 5 bases and J shed 6 bases, with 20 bases lying between them. The CDR3 DNA is TGTGCCAGCAGCGTCCGGGACGCACAGACTCGCGAGCAGTACGTC. It is translated as CASSVRDAQTREQYV.

In its sample, this clone was seen once. The chain employs TRBV6-6 and TRBJ2-7; 8 bases are shared with TRBD2. The CDR3 contains 16 residues. The germline V gene encodes CDR1 MNHNY and CDR2 SVGAGI (reference sequence). The junction had 7 bases not matched to a gene; V was cut back by 0 bases and J by 3 bases. CDR3 sequence: CASSYSPRGVYYEQYF. The CDR3 bases are TGTGCCAGCAGTTACTCGCCGCGGGGGGTATACTACGAGCAGTACTTC.

This clone has more than one count but fewer than ten. The rearrangement links TRBV28 to TRBJ1-1; TRBD1 aligns across 9 bases. This CDR3 region has 12 residues. V lost 4 bases to trimming and J lost 8 bases; unmatched junction nucleotides: 2. Germline-derived CDR1 and CDR2 are MDHEN and SYDVKM. The CDR3 region is CASSSGTGEAFF. The CDR3 region has the DNA TGTGCCAGCAGTTCGGGGACAGGGGAAGCTTTCTTT. Looking up the rest from reference TRBV28 and TRBJ1-1 gives the full variable domain: DVKVTQSSRYLVKRTGEKVFLECVQDMDHENMFWYRQDPGLGLRLIYFSYDVKMKEKGDIPEGYSVSREKKERFSLILESASTNQTSMYLCASSSGTGEAFFGQGTRLTVV.

This chain uses TRBV5-1 with TRBJ2-5; the D is unclear. Trimming removed 0 bases at V and 2 bases at J, with 11 bases between. Germline values: CDR1 SGHRS, CDR2 YFSETQ. CDR3 length: 15 residues. CDR3 DNA sequence: TGCGCCAGCAGCTTGGCAGGCTCTATTCAAGAGACCCAGTACTTC. Protein: CASSLAGSIQETQYF.

The chain employs TRBV9 and TRBJ1-3; D gene ambiguous. The germline V and J ends were trimmed by 1 base and 4 bases, with 3 bases remaining between them. The CDR3 is 12 amino acids. Germline V gene sequence: CDR1 SGDLS, CDR2 YYNGEE. The CDR3 bases are TGTGCCAGCAGCGTAATCGGAAACACCATATATTTT. This gives the protein CASSVIGNTIYF.

The chain combines TRBV28 with TRBJ2-7, with TRBD1 matching over 9 bases. V lost 6 bases and J lost 5; bases outside the gene matches: 14. Germline CDR1 is MDHEN and CDR2 is SYDVKM. The CDR3 runs to 16 residues. The CDR3: CASSSPEGQGLNEQYV. CDR3 nucleotide sequence: TGTGCCAGCAGCTCCCCCGAGGGACAGGGTCTGAACGAGCAGTACGTC.

Only one count was recorded for this clone. The chain combines TRBV9 with TRBJ1-2, with D perhaps matching TRBD1 (5 bases). Trimming removed 4 bases at V and 0 bases at J, with 10 bases between. The CDR3 is 14 amino acids. Germline V gene sequence: CDR1 SGDLS, CDR2 YYNGEE. CDR3 in amino acids: CASSPQGANYGYTF. DNA of the CDR3: TGTGCCAGCAGCCCGCAGGGTGCTAACTATGGCTACACCTTC.

The chain links TRBV6-6 to TRBJ1-1, with 8 bases lining up with TRBD1. This CDR3 is built from 14 residues. Trimming took 6 bases from V and 1 from J; bases not matched to a gene: 4. Per the germline V gene, CDR1 is MNHNY and CDR2 is SVGAGI (reference sequence). The CDR3 bases are TGTGCCAGCAGGGTACAGGGGGGGAACACTGAAGCTTTCTTT. Residues: CASRVQGGNTEAFF.

The genes are TRBV4-3 and TRBJ1-4; no definite D call. Germline CDR1 and CDR2: LGHNA and YSLEER. Trimming removed 0 bases at V and 3 bases at J, with 8 bases between. This CDR3 spans 15 amino acids. In DNA form, the CDR3 reads TGCGCCAGCAGCCAAGAGAACGGACCTAATGAAAAACTGTTTTTT. This sequence encodes CASSQENGPNEKLFF.

The rearrangement joins TRBV6-6 to TRBJ2-7, with 8 bases identical to TRBD1. The V gene's germline CDR1 is MNHNY and CDR2 SVGAGI (reference sequence). The CDR3 sequence is 15 residues long. Unmatched junction bases numbered 8, after V lost 5 bases and J lost 2 bases. The CDR3 DNA is TGTGCCAGCAGTCTGACAGGGGCGAGTGCCTACGAGCAGTACTTC. It is translated as CASSLTGASAYEQYF.

The chain recombines TRBV5-1 with TRBJ2-3, with D possibly TRBD2 on 7 matching bases. The CDR3 has 16 amino acids. The V end lost 1 base, the J end lost 3 bases, and 15 bases lay between the germline ends. Per germline, CDR1 SGHRS and CDR2 YFSETQ. The CDR3 sequence: CASSLRWGGRTDTQYF. Here the CDR3 DNA reads TGCGCCAGCAGCTTGAGGTGGGGGGGCCGGACAGATACGCAGTATTTT.

DNA for the CDR3: TGTGCCAGTGGGACTAGCGGGGCCCGGGAGCAGTACGTC. As protein: CASGTSGAREQYV. The chain recombines TRBV2 with TRBJ2-7; TRBD2 matches at 13 bases. Germline trimming cut 9 bases from V and 7 bases from J; bases unmatched to any gene: 6. Germline-derived CDR1 and CDR2 are SNHLY and FYNNEI. The CDR3 is made up of 13 amino acids.

This clone was counted once. The J gene is TRBJ2-7, the V gene TRBV6-1; TRBD1 aligns across 8 bases. Germline V gene data show CDR1 as MNHNS and CDR2 as SASEGT. V was clipped by 4 bases and J by 2 bases; unmatched bases: 4. The CDR3 loop spans 14 amino acids. The CDR3 here is CASSVTTGAYEQYV. The CDR3 DNA reads TGTGCCAGCAGTGTAACGACAGGGGCCTACGAGCAGTACGTC.

The count of this clone is one. The chain employs TRBV4-2 and TRBJ1-1; D is unresolved. This CDR3 is 14 amino acids long. Germline V gene sequence: CDR1 LGHNA, CDR2 YNFKEQ. Trimming left V 1 base short and J 4 bases short, with 10 bases between. The CDR3 region is CASSQAATATEAFF. The CDR3 DNA reads as TGTGCCAGCAGCCAAGCCGCAACCGCCACTGAAGCTTTCTTT.

This chain connects TRBV5-5 to TRBJ1-1; D possibly corresponds to TRBD1 (5 bases). The CDR3 has 18 amino acids. CDR1 and CDR2 (germline): SGHKS, YYEKEE (reference sequence). V lost 4 bases to trimming and J lost 1 base, with 23 bases between them. The CDR3: CASSLGQGVEIRNTEAFF. CDR3 bases: TGTGCCAGCAGCCTGGGTCAAGGGGTGGAGATAAGGAACACTGAAGCTTTCTTT.

The chain recombines TRBV18 with TRBJ2-1; D may be TRBD1 (6 bases). The CDR3 is made up of 16 amino acids. The V end lost 6 bases, the J end lost 5 bases, and 20 bases lay between the germline ends. Germline V gene sequence: CDR1 KGHSH, CDR2 LQKENI. DNA of the CDR3: TGTGCCAGCTCCCTCGGGACAACAGGGCAAAACAATGAGCAGTTCTTC. Protein: CASSLGTTGQNNEQFF. Looking up the rest from reference TRBV18 and TRBJ2-1 gives the full variable domain: NAGVMQNPRHLVRRRGQEARLRCSPMKGHSHVYWYRQLPEEGLKFMVYLQKENIIDESGMPKERFSAEFPKEGPSILRIQQVVRGDSAAYFCASSLGTTGQNNEQFFGPGTRLTVL.

This clone was counted between two and nine times. The chain is built from TRBV6-5 and TRBJ1-2; 7 positions agree with TRBD1. Germline V gene sequence: CDR1 MNHEY, CDR2 SVGAGI. CDR3 length: 15 amino acids. Unmatched junction bases numbered 6, after V lost 2 bases and J lost 3 bases. The CDR3 is CASSYRPGGHYGYTF. The CDR3 nucleotides are TGTGCCAGCAGTTACCGGCCAGGGGGTCACTATGGCTACACCTTC.

V and J are TRBV5-8 and TRBJ1-4, with D unclear. The CDR3 has 16 amino acids. The V end lost 4 bases, the J end lost 8 bases, and 21 bases lay between the germline ends. The germline V gene encodes CDR1 SGHTS and CDR2 YDEGEE. CDR3 in amino acids: CASSPSNAGPLEKLFF. CDR3 nucleotide sequence: TGTGCCAGCAGCCCTTCGAATGCGGGCCCCTTAGAAAAACTGTTTTTT.

The gene calls are TRBV7-9 and TRBJ2-2, with a tentative D call TRBD2 (5 bases). Germline V gene data show CDR1 as SEHNR and CDR2 as FQNEAQ (reference sequence). The CDR3 is 13 residues long. V was shortened by 4 bases and J by 7 bases, with 10 bases between the two germline ends. The CDR3 protein is CASSYGVGGELFF. Here the CDR3 DNA reads TGTGCCAGCAGCTACGGGGTCGGCGGGGAGCTGTTTTTT.

The chain uses TRBV9 and TRBJ2-1, with 7 bases that match TRBD1. V lost 0 bases and J lost 1; bases outside the gene matches: 7. CDR1 SGDLS and CDR2 YYNGEE come from the germline V gene. The CDR3 is 17 amino acids. The CDR3 reads CASSVELRGRSYNEQFF. The CDR3 DNA follows: TGTGCCAGCAGCGTAGAGTTGAGGGGGCGATCCTACAATGAGCAGTTCTTC. The variable domain in full, completed from reference TRBV9 and TRBJ2-1, reads DSGVTQTPKHLITATGQRVTLRCSPRSGDLSVYWYQQSLDQGLQFLIQYYNGEERAKGNILERFSAQQFPDLHSELNLSSLELGDSALYFCASSVELRGRSYNEQFFGPGTRLTVL.

The rearrangement uses TRBV28 and TRBJ1-1, with a tentative D call TRBD1 (5 bases). The CDR3 is 14 residues long. In germline, CDR1 is MDHEN, CDR2 SYDVKM. Trimming stripped 5 bases from V and 5 bases from J, with 15 bases between. The CDR3 nucleotides read TGTGCCAGCAGTCTCGGGACTGCCGGGACTGAAGCTTTCTTT. Translating it yields CASSLGTAGTEAFF.

V gene TRBV25-1 combines with J gene TRBJ1-1; unclear D gene. Germline V gene data show CDR1 as MGHDK and CDR2 as SYGVNS. Between the trimmed V and J ends, which lost 2 bases and 5 bases, there was a span of 9 bases. This CDR3 contains 13 residues. CDR3 amino acids: CASSESLGTEAFF. The CDR3 DNA reads as TGTGCCAGCAGTGAAAGTCTGGGGACTGAAGCTTTCTTT.

The gene calls are TRBV27 and TRBJ2-5, with 8 bases identical to TRBD1. After removal of 6 bases from V and 5 bases from J, the junction contained 11 bases not matched to a gene. Germline V gives CDR1 MNHEY, CDR2 SMNVEV (reference sequence). The CDR3 extends over 15 amino acids. The CDR3 DNA sequence: TGTGCCAGCAGCTTACGACAGGGGCTTATGGAGACCCAGTACTTC. It codes for CASSLRQGLMETQYF.

The chain joins TRBV27 to TRBJ2-1, with TRBD1 matching 8 bases. The CDR3 covers 16 residues. Germline trimming cut 2 bases from V and 3 bases from J; bases unmatched to any gene: 6. In germline, CDR1 is MNHEY, CDR2 SMNVEV (reference sequence). The CDR3 DNA follows: TGTGCCAGCAGTTTACGGCAGGGGGCGATCTACAATGAGCAGTTCTTC. Encoded protein: CASSLRQGAIYNEQFF.

The chain has TRBV29-1 and TRBJ2-5, with a tentative D call TRBD2 (7 bases). Trimming pared 7 bases from V and 4 bases from J, leaving 16 bases between. Looked up from germline, CDR1 is SQVTM and CDR2 is ANQGSEA. This CDR3 is built from 13 residues. The CDR3 is CSASSAGAETQYF. As DNA, the CDR3 is TGCAGCGCAAGCTCCGCGGGGGCAGAGACCCAGTACTTC.

This clone was seen a single time. The chain recombines TRBV6-1 with TRBJ2-5, with a tentative D call TRBD1 (6 bases). This CDR3 is 13 amino acids long. From germline, CDR1 is MNHNS and CDR2 SASEGT. Trimming stripped 6 bases from V and 2 bases from J, with 10 bases between. The CDR3: CASRGAGQETQYF. The CDR3 DNA reads as TGTGCCAGCAGGGGGGCCGGTCAAGAGACCCAGTACTTC.

The genes are TRBV10-3 and TRBJ1-2; 10 bases align to TRBD1. The CDR3 runs to 14 residues. V was clipped by 6 bases and J by 5 bases; unmatched bases: 6. Germline assignment: CDR1 ENHRY and CDR2 SYGVKD. CDR3 sequence (DNA): TGTGCCATCAGAAGGACAGGGGGGACTTATGGCTACACCTTC. This encodes CAIRRTGGTYGYTF.

V and J are TRBV5-1 and TRBJ2-1; D is uncertain. Germline values: CDR1 SGHRS, CDR2 YFSETQ. The CDR3 totals 11 residues. Trimming pared 2 bases from V and 6 bases from J, leaving 3 bases between. The CDR3 spells CASSLRNEQFF. The DNA for the CDR3 is TGCGCCAGCAGCTTACGCAATGAGCAGTTCTTC.

The rearrangement links TRBV4-3 to TRBJ2-1; D possibly corresponds to TRBD2 (6 bases). V was clipped by 0 bases and J by 8 bases, with 17 bases between them. In germline, CDR1 is LGHNA, CDR2 YSLEER. The CDR3 totals 16 residues. The CDR3 reads CASSQEAAGWGDEQFF. The CDR3, as DNA: TGCGCCAGCAGCCAAGAGGCGGCGGGATGGGGGGATGAGCAGTTCTTC.

The genes are TRBV16 and TRBJ2-7; TRBD1 is a possible D gene (6 bases). Trimming cost V 7 bases and J 3 bases, with 19 bases left between them. CDR1 KGHSY and CDR2 FQNENV come from the germline V gene. There are 15 residues in the CDR3. The CDR3 loop reads CASTLSGVGGYEQYF. The CDR3 nucleotides are TGTGCCAGCACCTTATCAGGGGTCGGAGGCTACGAGCAGTACTTC.

This clone was counted a single time. This chain links TRBV27 with TRBJ1-2, with 8 nucleotides matching TRBD1. Per the germline V gene, CDR1 is MNHEY and CDR2 is SMNVEV (reference sequence). With 3 bases clipped from V and 3 bases from J, the junction kept 0 bases outside the gene matches. The CDR3 runs to 13 residues. CDR3 coding DNA: TGTGCCAGCAGTTTGACAGGGGACTATGGCTACACCTTC. It is translated as CASSLTGDYGYTF.

V gene TRBV5-1 combines with J gene TRBJ1-2; D is unclear. Trimming pared 0 bases from V and 5 bases from J, leaving 14 bases between. The CDR3 totals 15 residues. Looked up from germline, CDR1 is SGHRS and CDR2 is YFSETQ. The CDR3 loop is CASSLEAVNVYGYTF. CDR3 coding DNA: TGCGCCAGCAGCTTGGAGGCGGTAAATGTTTATGGCTACACCTTC.